The clone carrying this T cell receptor (beta chain) appeared a single time. The V gene's germline CDR1 is MGHDK and CDR2 SYGVNS. V was pared by 5 bases and J by 5 bases, with 13 bases of the junction left unmatched. This CDR3 region has 16 residues. The protocol was immunoSEQ multiplex PCR, while the TCRdb copy is restricted to in-frame clones and leaves out a portion. Among some 530,000 clones listed, about 85% were seen once. This sample stems from a study of blood T cell repertoires in COVID-19. This receptor was obtained from a woman in her sixties or seventies who had recovered from COVID-19. Sequencing input: PBMCs or T cells enriched from blood (not recorded which). The chain links TRBV25-1 to TRBJ2-7, with 9 bases matching TRBD1. The CDR3 loop is CASSSQAGTGIHEQYF. Written as DNA, the CDR3 is TGTGCCAGCAGTTCTCAGGCGGGGACAGGGATCCACGAGCAGTACTTC.